The next 25 T cell receptor beta chains were all read from a single sample in a study of T-cell reconstitution after alpha-beta-depleted transplantation in children. Molecular barcoding with unique molecular identifiers was used for the TCRbeta library. One entry per CDR3 protein, called by TCRdb with MiXCR from the PCR reads. Of 550,000 to 800,000 distinct CDR3 sequences in the sample, under 15% are singletons; the top ten hold 0.75% to 0.85%. The sample here was PBMCs, taken before TCRalphabeta/CD19-depleted stem cell transplant. These receptors were collected from a girl between 2 and 10 years old with congenital amegakaryocytic thrombocytopenia, due to receive a stem cell transplant.

At least ten counts were recorded for this clonotype. The gene calls are TRBV20-1 and TRBJ2-1, with 7 positions matching TRBD2. This CDR3 spans 15 amino acids. CDR1 is DFQATT and CDR2 is SNEGSKA in the germline V gene (reference sequence). J lost 0 bases, V lost 4 bases, and 6 bases had no gene match. CDR3 loop: CSANIGGSSYNEQFF. Written as DNA, the CDR3 is TGCAGTGCTAATATAGGCGGGAGCTCCTACAATGAGCAGTTCTTC.

In this sample, this clonotype turned up a few times. This rearrangement joins TRBV6-1 to TRBJ1-1; no firm D call. V dropped 1 base and J dropped 1 base, with 7 bases sitting between them. CDR3 size: 14 residues. CDR1 is MNHNS, CDR2 SASEGT, per germline. This chain's CDR3 is CASSEGAENTEAFF. The CDR3 DNA follows: TGTGCCAGCAGTGAAGGGGCAGAGAACACTGAAGCTTTCTTT.

This clonotype was seen many times. This chain joins TRBV7-6 and TRBJ2-7; D is unresolved. The length of the CDR3 is 13 residues. Germline CDR1 is SGHVS and CDR2 is FNYEAQ. Trimming cost V 4 bases and J 0 bases, with 7 bases left between them. The CDR3 protein is CASSSPGSYEQYF. CDR3 DNA sequence: TGTGCCAGCAGCTCGCCGGGCTCCTACGAGCAGTACTTC.

This clonotype has ten or more counts. The gene calls are TRBV27 and TRBJ2-3; the D gene is possibly TRBD2 (5 bases). Germline V gene sequence: CDR1 MNHEY, CDR2 SMNVEV (reference sequence). The CDR3 sequence is 13 residues long. With 4 bases removed from V and 9 bases from J, the gap between germline ends came to 14 bases. DNA of the CDR3: TGTGCCAGCAGTTATGGGTACCGGAGGACGCAGTATTTT. Translated: CASSYGYRRTQYF.

This clonotype was found many times. The chain has TRBV29-1 and TRBJ2-1; the match to TRBD2 covers 10 bases. CDR1 SQVTM and CDR2 ANQGSEA come from the germline V gene. The J segment lost 2 bases and the V segment lost 3 bases, leaving 4 bases of the junction unmatched. This CDR3 has 15 residues. CDR3: CSVDLGLATYNEQFF. Here the CDR3 DNA reads TGCAGCGTTGATCTGGGACTAGCGACCTACAATGAGCAGTTCTTC.

V usage is TRBV27 and J usage is TRBJ2-2; the match to TRBD1 covers 10 bases. With 6 bases clipped from V and 2 bases from J, the junction kept 6 bases outside the gene matches. The germline CDR1 and CDR2 sequences are MNHEY and SMNVEV (reference sequence). This CDR3 has 16 residues. DNA for the CDR3: TGTGCCAGCAGACGACAGGGGGCGGTTAACACCGGGGAGCTGTTTTTT. It yields the protein CASRRQGAVNTGELFF.

J is TRBJ2-7 and V is TRBV14; D uncertain. Germline loops: CDR1 SGHDN, CDR2 FVKESK. Trimming took 1 base from V and 2 from J, leaving 9 bases between them. The CDR3 is made up of 14 amino acids. CDR3 residues: CASSQVGAPYEQYF. CDR3 bases: TGTGCCAGCAGCCAAGTAGGTGCACCCTACGAGCAGTACTTC.

Points on this clonotype: An end of the junction does not agree with germline; a read error may underlie this. The genes are TRBV5-1 and TRBJ2-1; D gene uncertain. CDR1 is SGHRS, CDR2 YFSETQ, per germline. The CDR3 extends over 15 amino acids. This CDR3 reads CASSLDWSSYNKQFF. CDR3 nucleotides: TGCGCCAGCAGCTTGGATTGGAGCTCCTACAATAAGCAGTTCTTC.

V gene TRBV4-1 combines with J gene TRBJ2-7, with D unresolved. Germline loops: CDR1 MGHRA, CDR2 YSYEKL. V lost 4 bases to trimming and J lost 3 bases, with 16 bases between them. The CDR3 covers 15 residues. The CDR3 loop is CASSLIAGPHYEQYF. The CDR3 nucleotides read TGCGCCAGCAGCCTTATCGCCGGGCCCCACTACGAGCAGTACTTC.

This clonotype came up a few times. The DNA for the CDR3 is TGCGCCAGCAGCTTACACCTAGGCAATGAGCAGTTCTTC. It yields the protein CASSLHLGNEQFF. V is TRBV5-1 and J is TRBJ2-1; no definite D call. The CDR3 is made up of 13 amino acids. V shed 2 bases and J shed 6 bases, with 9 bases lying between them. Germline V lookup: CDR1 SGHRS, CDR2 YFSETQ.

This clonotype was counted many times. The rearrangement links TRBV20-1 to TRBJ2-6; no reliable D call. Germline V CDR1 and CDR2: DFQATT, SNEGSKA (reference sequence). Trimming stripped 5 bases from V and 7 bases from J, with 12 bases between. The CDR3 is 13 residues long. The CDR3 nucleotides read TGCAGTGCTTATCGCAGGTCTGCCAACGTCCTGACTTTC. Translated: CSAYRRSANVLTF.

V is TRBV7-9 and J is TRBJ2-7; D gene uncertain. Germline V lookup: CDR1 SEHNR, CDR2 FQNEAQ (reference sequence). V lost 1 base to trimming and J lost 3 bases, with 10 bases between them. CDR3 length: 14 residues. CDR3 amino acids: CASSLGDPNYEQYF. CDR3 DNA: TGTGCCAGCAGCTTAGGGGATCCGAACTACGAGCAGTACTTC.

This clonotype has only a few counts. The V and J genes are TRBV27 and TRBJ2-2; D is ambiguous. The V gene lost 3 bases and the J gene lost 1 base, with 12 bases spanning the gap. Germline V lookup: CDR1 MNHEY, CDR2 SMNVEV (reference sequence). The CDR3 length is 16 residues. In DNA, the CDR3 is TGTGCCAGCAGTTTGGGATTGGGCCGGAACACCGGGGAGCTGTTTTTT. Translated, it gives CASSLGLGRNTGELFF.

This chain joins TRBV20-1 and TRBJ2-3; 10 nucleotides line up with TRBD2. Trimming took 3 bases from V and 4 from J; bases not matched to a gene: 7. There are 15 residues in the CDR3. The germline V gene encodes CDR1 DFQATT and CDR2 SNEGSKA (reference sequence). CDR3 nucleotides: TGCAGTGCTAGCCCTAGCGGGAGTAGGTCAGATACGCAGTATTTT. This sequence encodes CSASPSGSRSDTQYF.

The chain joins TRBV11-2 to TRBJ2-7; 7 positions agree with TRBD2. There are 15 residues in the CDR3. The trim removed 5 bases at V and 4 bases at J, leaving 11 bases unmatched. CDR1 is SGHAT, CDR2 FQNNGV, per germline. In DNA form, the CDR3 reads TGTGCCAGCAGCGATGGGACTACTCCTGGTTACGAGCAGTACTTC. Residues: CASSDGTTPGYEQYF.

J is TRBJ2-7 and V is TRBV5-1; 8 bases fit TRBD2. Trimming at V came to 4 bases and at J to 5 bases, leaving 11 bases not matched to a gene. The CDR3 totals 15 residues. The germline CDR1 and CDR2 sequences are SGHRS and YFSETQ. CDR3 amino acids: CASSGVAGGINEQYF. The CDR3 DNA reads as TGCGCCAGCAGCGGAGTCGCGGGAGGTATCAACGAGCAGTACTTC.

V gene TRBV7-2 combines with J gene TRBJ2-3; 12 positions agree with TRBD2. The ends lost 2 bases at V and 4 bases at J; junction bases unmatched: 10. The CDR3 is made up of 18 amino acids. The V gene's germline CDR1 is SGHTA and CDR2 FQGNSA. The CDR3 DNA follows: TGTGCCAGCAGCTTACCGACTAGCGGGAGACGGCTAGCAGATACGCAGTATTTT. As protein: CASSLPTSGRRLADTQYF.

This clonotype was seen a handful of times. This chain links TRBV7-2 with TRBJ2-7; D uncertain. The ends were cut back, 1 base at V and 0 bases at J, with 10 bases in the middle. The CDR3 covers 15 residues. Per germline, CDR1 SGHTA and CDR2 FQGNSA. CDR3 amino acids: CASSLGKSGSYEQYF. In nucleotides, the CDR3 is TGTGCCAGCAGCTTAGGGAAGAGTGGCTCCTACGAGCAGTACTTC.

The sample holds many counts of this clonotype. The V gene is TRBV7-6, the J gene TRBJ2-4, with unresolved D. This CDR3 has 17 amino acids. The V end was cut by 5 bases, the J end by 0 bases, with 17 bases between. Germline CDR1 is SGHVS and CDR2 is FNYEAQ. The chain's CDR3 is CASSPNVGQLAKNIQYF. CDR3 in DNA: TGTGCCAGCAGCCCAAATGTGGGTCAGCTAGCCAAAAACATTCAGTACTTC.

The chain links TRBV18 to TRBJ2-1; 7 nucleotides line up with TRBD2. Per the germline V gene, CDR1 is KGHSH and CDR2 is LQKENI. With V trimmed by 6 bases and J by 0 bases, 5 bases remained unmatched. This CDR3 contains 15 residues. The DNA for the CDR3 is TGTGCCAGCTCCACGCAGCGGGGCTCCTACAATGAGCAGTTCTTC. Its translation: CASSTQRGSYNEQFF.

This clonotype was counted ten times or more. The gene calls are TRBV10-3 and TRBJ1-4; tentative D call: TRBD1 (6 bases). Germline V gene sequence: CDR1 ENHRY, CDR2 SYGVKD. Trimming took 2 bases from V and 8 from J, leaving 15 bases between them. CDR3 length equals 15 residues. The CDR3, as DNA: TGTGCCATCAGTGAGACAGGGTCGACTGACGAAAAACTGTTTTTT. Residues: CAISETGSTDEKLFF.

This clonotype was seen a few times. The chain links TRBV7-8 to TRBJ1-4; D unresolved. V was trimmed by 5 bases and J by 0 bases, leaving 13 bases between them. CDR3 size: 16 residues. Germline V CDR1 and CDR2: SGHVS, FQNEAQ. This CDR3 reads CASSPTEFATNEKLFF. The CDR3 DNA follows: TGTGCCAGCAGCCCTACAGAGTTTGCAACTAATGAAAAACTGTTTTTT.

The gene calls are TRBV15 and TRBJ1-2; TRBD1 matches at 7 bases. CDR1 and CDR2 from the germline V gene are LNHNV and YYDKDF (reference sequence). The CDR3 contains 14 residues. V shed 2 bases and J 5 bases; nucleotides not matched to a gene: 5. This chain's CDR3 is CATSRRDSPYGYTF. CDR3 in DNA: TGTGCCACCAGCAGAAGGGACAGCCCATATGGCTACACCTTC.

The genes are TRBV7-8 and TRBJ2-7; D not resolved. There are 15 residues in the CDR3. Trimming removed 2 bases from V and 7 bases from J, with 18 bases in between. Germline V gives CDR1 SGHVS, CDR2 FQNEAQ. The CDR3 sequence is CASSLSELSLLEQYF. Here the CDR3 DNA reads TGTGCCAGCAGCTTATCGGAGCTTTCCTTACTTGAGCAGTACTTC.

This clonotype appeared many times. V is TRBV12-3 or TRBV12-4 and J is TRBJ2-3; D tentatively fits TRBD1 or TRBD2 (5 bases each). Trimming removed 6 bases at V and 7 bases at J, with 11 bases between. The CDR3 covers 12 residues. In DNA form, the CDR3 reads TGTGCCAGCAGCCCGGGGCTCAATACGCAGTATTTT. This sequence encodes CASSPGLNTQYF.